The rows below give T cell receptor beta chains drawn from one sample of a study of blood T cells in healthy people across ages. TCRdb itself ran the 5' RACE reads through MiXCR, one entry per CDR3 protein. The sample lists approximately 1,700,000 distinct CDR3 sequences; about two fifths were seen once. Sequencing input: blood. The receptors were sampled from a human donor in good health. CDR3s include the opening cysteine and the closing phenylalanine or tryptophan. The D gene is left open where the match is weak. Only some rows state a clone size, as once, few, many or a class for expanded clones.

D	size	J	V	CDR3	DNA
NA	NA	TRBJ2-3	TRBV6-5	CASSYSWSNTDTQYF	TGTGCCAGCAGTTACTCCTGGAGCAACACAGATACGCAGTATTTT
TRBD1	NA	TRBJ1-2	TRBV4-1	CASSQDSPEGQGPFRRGYTF	TGCGCCAGCAGCCAAGACTCTCCGGAGGGACAGGGTCCCTTCCGCCGGGGGTACACCTTC
NA	NA	TRBJ2-6	TRBV3-1	CASNQDGAGANVLTF	TGTGCCAGCAACCAAGACGGGGCTGGGGCCAACGTCCTGACTTTC
NA	NA	TRBJ2-7	TRBV29-1	CSVGPTGFEQYF	TGCAGCGTCGGACCTACAGGGTTCGAGCAGTACTTC
NA	NA	TRBJ1-4	TRBV5-5	CASSLGGAGVFF	TGTGCCAGCAGCTTGGGAGGAGCAGGGGTGTTTTTT
NA	once	TRBJ2-3	TRBV20-1	CSAQSRDGQFTDTQYF	TGCAGTGCTCAATCCCGGGACGGTCAATTCACAGATACGCAGTATTTT
NA	few	TRBJ2-7	TRBV6-2/TRBV6-3	CASSYFWQGKYF	TGTGCCAGCAGTTACTTCTGGCAGGGGAAGTACTTC
NA	few	TRBJ2-1	TRBV3-1	CASSQGVSNEQFF	TGTGCCAGCAGCCAAGGAGTAAGCAATGAGCAGTTCTTC
NA	once	TRBJ1-2	TRBV21-1	CAPRRTNYGYTF	TGTGCCCCGAGGCGTACTAACTATGGCTACACCTTC
NA	NA	TRBJ2-3	TRBV27	CASSLSGSPSTDTQYF	TGTGCCAGCAGTTTATCAGGGTCACCTAGCACAGATACGCAGTATTTT
NA	few	TRBJ2-1	TRBV5-8	CASLKVTESNNEQFF	TGTGCCAGCCTCAAAGTTACAGAATCTAACAATGAGCAGTTCTTC
NA	NA	TRBJ2-7	TRBV6-2/TRBV6-3	CASDKGGSYEQYF	TGTGCCAGCGATAAAGGGGGGTCCTACGAGCAGTACTTC
NA	few	TRBJ2-1	TRBV20-1	CSAKTPLDEQFF	TGCAGTGCTAAGACACCTCTCGATGAGCAGTTCTTC
NA	NA	TRBJ1-1	TRBV7-9	CTSSLVKGGTEAFF	TGTACCAGCAGCTTAGTTAAGGGGGGGACTGAAGCTTTCTTT
NA	NA	TRBJ1-1	TRBV21-1	CASSKTLRLDAEAFF	TGTGCCAGCAGCAAAACCCTGAGGTTGGACGCTGAAGCTTTCTTT
TRBD2	few	TRBJ2-3	TRBV20-1	CSARDRASGRTDTQYF	TGCAGTGCTAGAGATAGGGCTAGCGGGAGAACAGATACGCAGTATTTT
NA	few	TRBJ1-5	TRBV12-3/TRBV12-4	CASSLRSGGSGQPQHF	TGTGCCAGCAGTTTAAGGTCAGGAGGGTCGGGGCAGCCCCAGCATTTT
NA	NA	TRBJ2-7	TRBV7-8	CASSLVTAEMSASYEQYF	TGTGCCAGCAGCTTAGTCACGGCCGAAATGTCGGCTTCCTACGAGCAGTACTTC
TRBD2	NA	TRBJ2-3	TRBV7-9	CASSLAQLAGDTQYF	TGTGCCAGCAGCTTAGCGCAACTAGCGGGAGATACGCAGTATTTT
NA	few	TRBJ1-1	TRBV5-6	CASSKGHRNTEAFF	TGTGCCAGCAGCAAGGGACATCGGAACACTGAAGCTTTCTTT
NA	NA	TRBJ2-1	TRBV6-6	CASSYSTRLDYNEQFF	TGTGCCAGCAGTTACTCGACAAGGTTGGACTACAATGAGCAGTTCTTC
NA	few	TRBJ2-5	TRBV5-1	CASSSLTSGGPAETQYF	TGCGCCAGCAGCTCCTTGACTAGTGGGGGCCCGGCGGAGACCCAGTACTTC
TRBD1	few	TRBJ2-7	TRBV20-1	CSARVFSGQVYEQYF	TGCAGTGCTAGAGTTTTCTCGGGACAGGTCTACGAGCAGTACTTC
NA	NA	TRBJ1-2	TRBV7-9	CASSPLDGVSYGYTF	TGTGCCAGCAGCCCCCTTGACGGTGTCTCCTATGGCTACACCTTC
TRBD1	NA	TRBJ1-6	TRBV6-6	CASSHRPGGEGSPLHF	TGTGCCAGCAGTCACCGTCCAGGGGGCGAAGGTTCACCCCTCCACTTT
TRBD2	once	TRBJ2-1	TRBV12-3/TRBV12-4	CASSTTAGGGSKGEQFF	TGTGCCAGCAGTACCACGGCGGGCGGGGGGTCTAAGGGTGAGCAGTTCTTC